These 23 T cell receptor beta chains came from one sample sequenced in a study of shared clonotypes between healthy human individuals. The assay was immunoSEQ multiplex PCR, and TCRdb's table has in-frame clones only and misses some. The sample includes 600,000 to 800,000 clones, around 70% of them seen just once. Sample: memory CD4+ T cells sorted from blood. Stated subset: CD45RA-negative fraction. These receptors all stem from a woman younger than 45 in good health.

The chain recombines TRBV6-6 with TRBJ2-7, with a tentative D call TRBD1 (5 bases). Germline loops: CDR1 MNHNY, CDR2 SVGAGI (reference sequence). CDR3 length equals 14 residues. V lost 5 bases to trimming and J lost 7 bases, with 18 bases between them. Here the CDR3 reads CASSLQVTWWEQYF. The CDR3 DNA sequence: TGTGCCAGCAGTCTACAGGTAACCTGGTGGGAGCAGTACTTC.

The V gene is TRBV7-2, the J gene TRBJ2-1; no reliable D call. The CDR3 has 13 residues. Trimming took off 4 bases at V and 0 bases at J, with 4 bases between the two ends. In germline, CDR1 is SGHTA, CDR2 FQGNSA. CDR3 DNA sequence: TGTGCCAGCAGCTCCGCCTCCTACAATGAGCAGTTCTTC. Amino acids: CASSSASYNEQFF. The variable domain in full, completed from reference TRBV7-2 and TRBJ2-1, reads GAGVSQSPSNKVTEKGKDVELRCDPISGHTALYWYRQSLGQGLEFLIYFQGNSAPDKSGLPSDRFSAERTGGSVSTLTIQRTQQEDSAVYLCASSSASYNEQFFGPGTRLTVL.

This chain links TRBV11-2 with TRBJ2-1; D is possibly TRBD2 (5 bases). V gave up 0 bases and J gave up 3 bases, with 9 bases separating them. The germline V gene has CDR1 SGHAT and CDR2 FQNNGV. There are 15 residues in the CDR3. The CDR3 here is CASSLDYGIYNEQFF. For the CDR3, the DNA is TGTGCCAGCAGCTTAGACTACGGGATCTACAATGAGCAGTTCTTC.

In the case of this clone: Other DNA sequences in the same sample also yield this CDR3. This chain links TRBV7-2 with TRBJ2-7; 7 nucleotides agree with TRBD2. Trimming at V came to 6 bases and at J to 2 bases, leaving 7 bases not matched to a gene. Per germline, CDR1 SGHTA and CDR2 FQGNSA. CDR3 length equals 14 residues. CDR3 amino acids: CASSLQRDTYEQYF. The CDR3 nucleotides read TGTGCCAGCAGTCTCCAGCGGGATACCTACGAGCAGTACTTC.

V and J are TRBV10-3 and TRBJ2-2, with 14 nucleotides matching TRBD2. The length of the CDR3 is 18 residues. Germline CDR1 ENHRY, CDR2 SYGVKD. Germline trimming cut 6 bases from V and 5 bases from J; bases unmatched to any gene: 11. CDR3 sequence (DNA): TGTGCCATCAGCCGCGGTGGGAGACTAGCGGGAGGGACCGGGGAGCTGTTTTTT. It encodes CAISRGGRLAGGTGELFF.

This chain links TRBV5-4 with TRBJ2-3; D not certain. Per germline, CDR1 SGHNT and CDR2 YYREEE (reference sequence). V was cut by 2 bases and J by 6 bases, with 7 bases left in between. This CDR3 has 12 residues. CDR3 sequence (DNA): TGTGCCAGCAGCTTTCGCGTGGATACGCAGTATTTT. Translated: CASSFRVDTQYF.

The chain is built from TRBV5-1 and TRBJ1-1; 9 nucleotides match TRBD1. CDR1 and CDR2 (germline): SGHRS, YFSETQ. The CDR3 consists of 15 residues. V gave up 5 bases and J gave up 1 base; unmatched junction bases: 6. CDR3 in DNA: TGCGCCAGCAGGTTGACGGGACAGGGGAACACTGAAGCTTTCTTT. Encoded protein: CASRLTGQGNTEAFF.

The rearrangement joins TRBV19 to TRBJ2-1, with TRBD2 identical over 13 bases. The CDR3 is 19 amino acids. V lost 5 bases, J lost 0 bases, and 10 bases stayed unmatched. CDR1 and CDR2 from the germline V gene are LNHDA and SQIVND (reference sequence). The CDR3: CASSGRTSGSSLSYNEQFF. The CDR3 DNA reads TGTGCCAGTAGTGGCAGGACTAGCGGGAGTTCCCTCTCCTACAATGAGCAGTTCTTC.

The V gene is TRBV19, the J gene TRBJ1-5; D remains ambiguous. Germline CDR1 reads LNHDA; CDR2 reads SQIVND (reference sequence). V lost 6 bases and J 4 bases, leaving 13 bases between the germline ends. The CDR3 sequence is 14 residues long. CDR3 amino acids: CASRNGQINQPQHF. The CDR3 DNA reads TGTGCCAGTAGGAATGGGCAAATTAATCAGCCCCAGCATTTT.

CDR3 nucleotide sequence: TGTGCCAGCAGTTTTTGGACTAGCGGGAGAGCAGATACGCAGTATTTT. This encodes CASSFWTSGRADTQYF. The rearrangement links TRBV27 to TRBJ2-3, with 13 bases fitting TRBD2. This CDR3 contains 16 residues. Germline V gene sequence: CDR1 MNHEY, CDR2 SMNVEV (reference sequence). Germline trimming cut 3 bases from V and 4 bases from J; bases unmatched to any gene: 4.

A few counts support this clone. The V call is TRBV25-1, the J call TRBJ1-5, with a possible D match to TRBD1 (5 bases). CDR1 and CDR2 from the germline V gene are MGHDK and SYGVNS. CDR3 size: 14 residues. V lost 4 bases and J lost 6, with 13 bases in between. The CDR3 DNA reads as TGTGCCAGCAGTGTAGGAGGGACCGGTCAGCCCCAGCATTTT. This translates into CASSVGGTGQPQHF.

This chain connects TRBV5-4 to TRBJ1-3; D not certain. The CDR3 contains 15 residues. Germline values: CDR1 SGHNT, CDR2 YYREEE (reference sequence). V gave up 0 bases and J gave up 0 bases, with 7 bases separating them. The CDR3 spells CASSLGQNSGNTIYF. For the CDR3, the DNA is TGTGCCAGCAGCTTGGGGCAGAACTCTGGAAACACCATATATTTT. The full variable domain, its missing parts supplied by reference TRBV5-4 and TRBJ1-3, is ETGVTQSPTHLIKTRGQQVTLRCSSQSGHNTVSWYQQALGQGPQFIFQYYREEENGRGNFPPRFSGLQFPNYSSELNVNALELDDSALYLCASSLGQNSGNTIYFGEGSWLTVV.

This chain joins TRBV7-2 and TRBJ2-3, with TRBD2 matching 8 bases. V was clipped by 5 bases and J by 2 bases; unmatched bases: 9. This CDR3 contains 16 residues. CDR1 is SGHTA and CDR2 is FQGNSA in the germline V gene. The CDR3 DNA reads as TGTGCCAGCAGCCGAAGGACTAGCAGCTTCACAGATACGCAGTATTTT. This translates into CASSRRTSSFTDTQYF.

This rearrangement joins TRBV5-1 to TRBJ2-5; D could derive from TRBD1 or TRBD2 (6 bases each). Germline-derived CDR1 and CDR2 are SGHRS and YFSETQ. V shed 7 bases and J shed 2 bases, with 15 bases lying between them. CDR3 size: 14 residues. The CDR3 DNA follows: TGCGCCAGCTTTTTAGGGGGGCTACAAGAGACCCAGTACTTC. Residues: CASFLGGLQETQYF.

On this clone itself: A junction end diverges from the germline sequence, so it may reflect a read error. The chain recombines TRBV5-1 with TRBJ2-5; D is unresolved. Looked up from germline, CDR1 is SGHRS and CDR2 is YFSETQ. The CDR3 covers 12 residues. The CDR3 DNA reads TGCGTCAGCAGCCGCCCACAGGAGACCCAGTACTTC. Translation gives CVSSRPQETQYF.

This clone was seen at least ten times. The V gene is TRBV7-7, the J gene TRBJ2-1; 9 positions agree with TRBD1. CDR1 and CDR2 from the germline V gene are SSHAT and FNYEAQ (reference sequence). CDR3 length: 13 residues. The ends lost 3 bases at V and 8 bases at J; junction bases unmatched: 2. The CDR3 region is CASSFDRGYEQFF. The CDR3 DNA sequence: TGTGCCAGCAGCTTTGACAGGGGGTATGAGCAGTTCTTC.

This clone has more than one count but fewer than ten. The rearrangement joins TRBV6-1 to TRBJ1-5; D remains ambiguous. V lost 1 base and J 2 bases, leaving 9 bases between the germline ends. This CDR3 is built from 15 residues. CDR1 MNHNS and CDR2 SASEGT come from the germline V gene. CDR3 nucleotides: TGTGCCAGCAGTGAAGAGACCGGGGGCAATCAGCCCCAGCATTTT. It encodes CASSEETGGNQPQHF.

This clone has ten or more counts. V is TRBV25-1 and J is TRBJ2-3; D gene uncertain. CDR1 and CDR2 from the germline V gene are MGHDK and SYGVNS. The CDR3 extends over 13 amino acids. The V and J ends lost 2 bases and 5 bases respectively, with 8 bases between them. The CDR3 coding sequence is TGTGCCAGCAGTGAAGTCGCAGGAGATACGCAGTATTTT. Protein product: CASSEVAGDTQYF.

This clone came up once. The J gene is TRBJ2-5, the V gene TRBV19; the match to TRBD1 covers 7 bases. The end of the DNA fits TRBJ2-7 better, so the J call may be wrong. CDR1 and CDR2 (germline): LNHDA, SQIVND (reference sequence). The CDR3 sequence is 13 residues long. DNA for the CDR3: TGTGCCAGTAGTAGGACAGGACCCTACGAGCAGTACTTC. It is translated as CASSRTGPYEQYF.

The chain couples TRBV14 to TRBJ1-6, with 7 bases fitting TRBD1. The trim removed 4 bases at V and 4 bases at J, leaving 4 bases unmatched. The CDR3 spans 15 residues. The germline CDR1 and CDR2 sequences are SGHDN and FVKESK. CDR3 DNA sequence: TGTGCCAGCAGCCGGACACAGGGGTATAATTCACCCCTCCACTTT. Translating it yields CASSRTQGYNSPLHF.

This clone has a single count. This rearrangement joins TRBV28 to TRBJ1-1; 8 bases fit TRBD1. From germline, CDR1 is MDHEN and CDR2 SYDVKM. The trim removed 6 bases at V and 1 base at J, leaving 13 bases unmatched. The CDR3 totals 17 residues. CDR3 protein: CASSSIKQGVRNTEAFF. In DNA form, the CDR3 reads TGTGCCAGCAGCTCAATAAAACAGGGGGTGAGGAACACTGAAGCTTTCTTT.

V and J are TRBV11-2 and TRBJ2-5, with 10 bases lining up with TRBD2. The trim removed 5 bases at V and 13 bases at J, leaving 13 bases unmatched. This CDR3 spans 14 amino acids. Germline V gene data show CDR1 as SGHAT and CDR2 as FQNNGV. DNA for the CDR3: TGTGCCAGCAGCCGCGGACTAGCGGAGGGGGGTTCGTACTTC. It yields the protein CASSRGLAEGGSYF.

The chain couples TRBV5-1 to TRBJ2-1; weak D call: TRBD2 (6 bases). V was trimmed by 0 bases and J by 1 base, leaving 8 bases between them. The germline gives CDR1 SGHRS, CDR2 YFSETQ. This CDR3 spans 15 amino acids. The CDR3 DNA follows: TGCGCCAGCAGCTTGGACGGGGGATCCTACAATGAGCAGTTCTTC. Translating gives CASSLDGGSYNEQFF.